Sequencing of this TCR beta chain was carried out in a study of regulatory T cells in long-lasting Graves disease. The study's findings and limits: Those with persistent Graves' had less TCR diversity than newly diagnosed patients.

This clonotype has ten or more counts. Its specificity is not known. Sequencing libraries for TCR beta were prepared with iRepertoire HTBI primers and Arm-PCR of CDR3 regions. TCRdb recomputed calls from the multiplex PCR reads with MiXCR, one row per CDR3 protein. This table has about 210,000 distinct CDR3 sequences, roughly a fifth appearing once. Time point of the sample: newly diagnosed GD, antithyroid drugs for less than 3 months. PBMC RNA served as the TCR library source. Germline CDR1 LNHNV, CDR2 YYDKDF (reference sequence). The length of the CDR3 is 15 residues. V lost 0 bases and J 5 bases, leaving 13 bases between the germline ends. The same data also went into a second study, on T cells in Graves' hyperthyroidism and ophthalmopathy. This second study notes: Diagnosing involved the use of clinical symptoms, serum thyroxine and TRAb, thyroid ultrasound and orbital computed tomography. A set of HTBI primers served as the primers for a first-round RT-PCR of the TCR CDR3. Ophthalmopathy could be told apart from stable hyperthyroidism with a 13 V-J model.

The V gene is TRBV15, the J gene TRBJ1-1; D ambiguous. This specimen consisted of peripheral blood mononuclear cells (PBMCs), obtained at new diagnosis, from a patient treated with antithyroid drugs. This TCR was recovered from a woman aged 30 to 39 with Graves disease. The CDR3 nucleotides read TGTGCCACCAGCAGAGAGGGAGGTGGGTTAACTGAAGCTTTCTTT. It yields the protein CATSREGGGLTEAFF. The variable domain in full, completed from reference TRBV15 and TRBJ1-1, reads DAMVIQNPRYQVTQFGKPVTLSCSQTLNHNVMYWYQQKSSQAPKLLFHYYDKDFNNEADTPDNFQSRRPNTSFCFLDIRSPGLGDTAMYLCATSREGGGLTEAFFGQGTRLTVV.